The clone carrying this TCR beta chain has a count of ten or more. Its antigen is not identified. The hyperthyroidism patients had all been newly diagnosed, and their disease duration was under 2 months. Their ages ranged from 18 to 65 years. Germline CDR1 reads MNHNS; CDR2 reads SASEGT. The length of the CDR3 is 13 residues. With 7 bases removed from V and 0 bases from J, the gap between germline ends came to 10 bases. The data originate from a study of T cells in Graves' hyperthyroidism and ophthalmopathy. Study-wide results and caveats: Blood also showed most of the thyroid clonotypes that were expanded above 0.001.

Researchers took RNA transcripts and amplified the TCR beta CDR3 regions from them. An initial round of RT-PCR targeting the TCR CDR3 relied on the HTBI primer set. TCRdb re-derived calls from the multiplex PCR reads in MiXCR, one entry per CDR3 protein. Of under 300,000 distinct CDR3 sequences detected, around a quarter appear once; the ten largest clones hold about 30%. The rearrangement uses TRBV6-1 and TRBJ2-7, with D possibly TRBD2 on 6 matching bases. The sample comprised blood. The sequence derives from a middle-aged man with Graves' hyperthyroidism that later progressed to Graves' ophthalmopathy. CDR3 DNA: TGTGCCAGCATGAAAGCGGGCTCCTACGAGCAGTACTTC. Translating it yields CASMKAGSYEQYF.